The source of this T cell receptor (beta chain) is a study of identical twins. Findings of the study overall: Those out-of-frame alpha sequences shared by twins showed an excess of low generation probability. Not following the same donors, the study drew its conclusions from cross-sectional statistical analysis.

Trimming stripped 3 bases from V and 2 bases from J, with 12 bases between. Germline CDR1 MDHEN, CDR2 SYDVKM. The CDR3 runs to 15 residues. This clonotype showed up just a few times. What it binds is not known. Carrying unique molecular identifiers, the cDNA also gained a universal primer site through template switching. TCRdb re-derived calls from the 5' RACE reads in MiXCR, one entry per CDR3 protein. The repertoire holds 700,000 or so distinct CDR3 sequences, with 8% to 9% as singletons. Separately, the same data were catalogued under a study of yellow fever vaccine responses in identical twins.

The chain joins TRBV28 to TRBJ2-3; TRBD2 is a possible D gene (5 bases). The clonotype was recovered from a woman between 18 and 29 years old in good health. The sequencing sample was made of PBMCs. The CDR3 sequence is CASSFGRVVTDTQYF. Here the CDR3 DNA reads TGTGCCAGCAGTTTTGGGAGAGTGGTCACAGATACGCAGTATTTT.